Described below is a single TCR beta chain sequence and its context. This entry belongs to a study of untreated major depressive disorder. Sequencing used immunoSEQ multiplex PCR; TCRdb keeps in-frame clones, though not all of them. The table has roughly 14,000 clones, around nine tenths seen once. For sex, age, current smoking status and body mass index, every depressed patient had a pairwise-matched non-depressed control. Patients scored at least 18 on the Hamilton Depression Scale with DSM-IV major depression. Depression in patients ranged from moderate to severe. The source is a woman under 40 with major depressive disorder. Sequencing was performed on CD4+ T cells from PBMCs.

For the CDR3, the DNA is TGTGCCTGGAGGGCCTGGGGCAGGGGGACAGATACGCAGTATTTT. Its protein product is CAWRAWGRGTDTQYF. The genes are TRBV30 and TRBJ2-3, with 7 bases fitting TRBD1. The CDR3 consists of 15 residues. V was pared by 3 bases and J by 3 bases, with 9 bases of the junction left unmatched. The germline V gene has CDR1 GTSNPN and CDR2 SVGIG (reference sequence).